This TCR beta chain was captured by sequencing in a study of regulatory T cells in long-lasting Graves disease. This clonotype has more than one count but fewer than ten. The TCR beta library used iRepertoire HTBI primers with Arm-PCR amplification of CDR3. TCRdb called the multiplex PCR reads again in MiXCR, with one record for every CDR3 protein. The repertoire holds under 700,000 distinct CDR3 sequences, with 15% to 20% as singletons. Noted time point: newly diagnosed GD, antithyroid drugs for less than 3 months. RNA isolated from PBMCs was used to make the TCR library. This CDR3 is 14 amino acids long. Germline values: CDR1 LNHDA, CDR2 SQIVND (reference sequence). The V gene lost 3 bases and the J gene lost 4 bases, with 9 bases spanning the gap. The same sample was also used in a study of T cells in Graves' hyperthyroidism and ophthalmopathy. That study reports: Blood also showed most of the thyroid clonotypes that were expanded above 0.001.

The origin of this receptor is a woman aged 35-65 years with Graves disease. The chain is built from TRBV19 and TRBJ1-4; no reliable D call. The material sequenced was peripheral blood mononuclear cells (PBMCs), taken at new diagnosis, from a patient treated with antithyroid drugs. CDR3 coding DNA: TGTGCCAGTAGTATCGGGGAAATTAATGAAAAACTGTTTTTT. It yields the protein CASSIGEINEKLFF.